The source of this T cell receptor beta chain is a study of blood T cell repertoires in COVID-19. Study at large: T cells, B-cell-depleted T cells, or PBMCs supplied cDNA or gDNA.

V lost 0 bases to trimming and J lost 5 bases, with 23 bases between them. CDR3 length: 18 amino acids. Germline-derived CDR1 and CDR2 are LGHDT and YNNKEL (reference sequence). Patients at the Seattle site were enrolled during active infection and followed longitudinally. Measured with immunoSEQ multiplex PCR; TCRdb has only the in-frame clones, and not every one. The table lists 250,000 to 350,000 clones, roughly 86% of them singletons. The sequenced sample was peripheral blood. The TCR comes from a woman aged 25-40 years with COVID-19, enrolled during active disease. The chain has TRBV3-1 (or the pseudogene TRBV3-2) and TRBJ2-7; D perhaps matches TRBD1 (7 bases). CDR3 coding DNA: TGTGCCAGCAGCCAAGATAGGACCGCGGGACAGCTTACGGACGAGCAGTACTTC. This codes for CASSQDRTAGQLTDEQYF.